The rows below give T cell receptor beta chains drawn from one sample of a study of cytomegalovirus exposure and HLA in healthy donors. Data came from immunoSEQ multiplex PCR; TCRdb stores just in-frame clones and leaves some out. The sample holds under 200,000 clones, 75% to 90% seen once. The specimen sequenced was PBMCs. The receptors shown here come from a human donor in good health. CDR3s include the opening cysteine and the closing phenylalanine or tryptophan. Fields, in order: clone size, J gene, V gene, D gene, CDR3 DNA, CDR3 protein. A D gene is named only where the DNA matches it firmly. The size of a clone is reported for some rows only, either as once, few or many, or as a class for expanded clones.

- TRBJ1-5 TRBV4-3 - TGCGCCAGCAGCCAAGATCTGAGCAATCAGCCCCAGCATTTT CASSQDLSNQPQHF
- TRBJ1-2 TRBV28 - TGTGCCAGCACCCCTTCTGTGGTGGGCAGAGGGAGCTATGGCTACACCTTC CASTPSVVGRGSYGYTF
- TRBJ2-1 TRBV6-6 - TGTGCCAGCAGTTTCGCGCGGGGTAGTTACAATGAGCAGTTCTTC CASSFARGSYNEQFF
- TRBJ1-2 TRBV7-9 TRBD1 TGTGCCAGCAGCCCGCCAGAGGGACAGGGGTACTATGGCTACACCTTC CASSPPEGQGYYGYTF
- TRBJ2-3 TRBV7-6 TRBD2 TGTGCCAGCAGCTTGAGTGTGATAGGACTAGGGGCTAGCACAGATACGCAGTATTTT CASSLSVIGLGASTDTQYF
- TRBJ2-5 TRBV7-9 - TGTGCCAGCAGCTTCCCGGTACACCAAGAGACCCAGTACTTC CASSFPVHQETQYF
- TRBJ2-7 TRBV18 - TGTGCCAGCTCCCTCGACTACTACGAGCAGTACTTC CASSLDYYEQYF
once TRBJ1-2 TRBV7-7 - TGTGCTAGCAGCGAGCTGGACCCCGGGACTTGGCGCTCTAACTATGGCTACACCTTC CASSELDPGTWRSNYGYTF
- TRBJ2-7 TRBV5-1 - TGCGCCAGCAGCTTGAATTCTCCCTACGAGCAGTACTTC CASSLNSPYEQYF
once TRBJ2-7 TRBV10-3 TRBD2 TGTGCCATCAGTGCGGGACTAGCGGGGGCGGGGGAGCAGTACTTC CAISAGLAGAGEQYF
- TRBJ2-3 TRBV4-3 TRBD2 TGCGCCAGCAGCCGGGGACTAGCGGGGACAGATACGCAGTATTTT CASSRGLAGTDTQYF
- TRBJ1-6 TRBV7-2 - TGTGCCAGCAGCTTATCGGCTAGCAGCTCCTATAATTCACCCCTCCACTTT CASSLSASSSYNSPLHF
- TRBJ2-1 TRBV28 - TGTGCCAGCAGTTTAAGAGCTGACAATGAGCAGTTCTTC CASSLRADNEQFF
- TRBJ1-1 TRBV5-4 TRBD1 TGTGCCAGCAGCTCCCCGGACAGGATAAATGGAATTGAAGCTTTCTTT CASSSPDRINGIEAFF
- TRBJ1-2 TRBV27 - TGTGCCAGCAGTTCCTCAGGGGTTCGAGGCTACACCTTC CASSSSGVRGYTF
- TRBJ2-2 TRBV2 - TGTGCCAGTCGTCTTAGGGGGTACACCGGGGAGCTGTTTTTT CASRLRGYTGELFF
- TRBJ2-7 TRBV4-1 TRBD2 TGCGCCAGCAGCCAACCTCTCCGGGGGGAATCCTACGAGCAGTACTTC CASSQPLRGESYEQYF
once TRBJ2-7 TRBV5-6 - TGTGCCAGCAGCGCCCACAGGGGGGGATACGAGCAGTACTTC CASSAHRGGYEQYF
- TRBJ2-7 TRBV6-6 - TGTGCCACTCAAGGCGGGGCCATCTACGAGCAGTACTTC CATQGGAIYEQYF
- TRBJ1-5 TRBV27 - TGTGCCAGCAGTTTATCCCGCGGGGGGAGCTATCAGCCCCAGCATTTT CASSLSRGGSYQPQHF
few TRBJ2-1 TRBV7-2 - TGTGCCAGCAGCCCCGCCCTAGGAGCGATGGGGGCCAATGAGCAGTTCTTC CASSPALGAMGANEQFF
- TRBJ2-7 TRBV5-4 - TGTGCCAGCAGCGGATTCGGGAGCCAGGGCTCACTCGGCCCGCAGTACTTC CASSGFGSQGSLGPQYF
- TRBJ2-3 TRBV6-1 TRBD2 TGTGCCAGCAGCCTCGGGCCTAGCGGGGGGGATACGCAGTATTTT CASSLGPSGGDTQYF
- TRBJ2-2 TRBV12-5 - TGTGCTAGTGGTTTGAAAAACCCAGGACAGACCAACACCGGGGAGCTGTTTTTT CASGLKNPGQTNTGELFF
- TRBJ1-2 TRBV27 - TGTGCCAGCAGTTTACAACAGGGTAACTATGGCTACACCTTC CASSLQQGNYGYTF
- TRBJ2-3 TRBV19 TRBD2 TGTGCCAGTATTGCGACTAGCGGCTCATTTTCGCAGTATTTT CASIATSGSFSQYF
once TRBJ2-1 TRBV9 - TGTGCCAGCAGCGTACTCCCGGGGGGCCTGAGGAATGAGCAGTTCTTC CASSVLPGGLRNEQFF
- TRBJ1-1 TRBV6-5 - TGTGCCAGCAGTTCAATGGGTGAGGGATTAACTGAAGCTTTCTTT CASSSMGEGLTEAFF